This T cell receptor (beta chain) was obtained from a study of shared clonotypes between healthy human individuals. Study at large: Per donor, CD8 memory used one plate, CD8 naive used two, CD4 memory used three and CD4 naive used three.

Naivety among CD8 cells was defined by CD45RO negativity and positive CCR7 selection, thereby excluding terminally differentiated effector memory CD45RA+ cells. An even split of each subset's genomic DNA across several immunoSEQ plates was performed. Original handling: For the immunoSEQ data, sequences were junction-only without quality scores, so filtering differed. Repertoires were generated with immunoSEQ multiplex PCR, while TCRdb's copy carries only in-frame clones and drops some. The V and J calls and clone size are taken from that table; D and trimming were inferred from the DNA. Of some 800,000 clones listed, 92% are singletons. Material for sequencing was naive CD8+ T cells sorted from blood. The clonotype comes from a man aged 30 to 45 in good health.

This chain's CDR3 is CASSFGSNEQFF. The CDR3 nucleotides are TGCGCCAGCAGCTTCGGAAGCAATGAGCAGTTCTTC. J is TRBJ2-1 and V is TRBV4-1, with D uncertain. The CDR3 contains 12 residues. Germline V lookup: CDR1 MGHRA, CDR2 YSYEKL. V lost 5 bases, J lost 6 bases, and 8 bases lay in between.